Here is one T cell receptor (beta chain) with its context. Its antigen target is currently unknown. Base qualities are not provided; no much larger clone lies one nucleotide away. These data belong to a study of graft-versus-host responses after intestinal transplantation (dated by TCRdb to about 2021). Context from the whole study: The transplants that recipients received were multivisceral, liver-intestinal, or isolated intestinal. Rather than going through the commercial service, samples from three later patients were sequenced in-house on an Illumina MiSeq and processed with MiXCR. Of the roughly 25 intestinal transplant recipients enrolled in the cohort, one of whom was a retransplant, 3 patients without pretransplant specimens were excluded. To identify alloreactive clones, pre-transplant mixed lymphocyte reaction products were sequenced and then compared with unstimulated pre-transplant donor and recipient T cells. A peak of at least 4% donor T cells among recipient peripheral blood mononuclear cells was the definition used for donor T cell macrochimerism. Bulk TCR-beta CDR3 sequencing was used to track graft-versus-host and host-versus-graft alloreactive T cell clones in the graft, circulation and bone marrow after intestinal transplantation. All recipients received anti-thymocyte globulin induction followed by maintenance tacrolimus and steroids for about three years. Results the study describes overall, beyond this receptor: Conclusions were limited by the relatively low number and heterogeneity of intestinal transplant patients. Early after transplant, peak levels of circulating GvH clones were associated with declines in HvG clones. In patients with donor T cell macrochimerism, the allografts had high GvH to HvG T cell clonal ratios. GvH clones turned up in recipient bone marrow, with some appearing earlier in ileal mucosa or blood, a pattern consistent with an intestinal mucosal origin.

Library preparation used the immunoSEQ multiplex PCR assay. For most patients, genomic DNA was subjected to high-throughput TCR-beta CDR3 sequencing by Adaptive Biotechnologies. Per the original workflow: Adaptive's ImmunoSEQ software supplied the TCR sequencing data for approximately 18 patients, while MiXCR and VDJtools were used to process a few other patients. CDR3 nucleotide sequences shared between donor and recipient were removed because their origin could not be assigned. To be classed as alloreactive, a clone needed at least 2-fold expansion over unstimulated cells and a minimum CFSE-low frequency of 0.002% (template counts) or 0.001% (read counts). Mappable clones were those detected in sequenced pre-transplant spleen, lymph node, or MLR CFSE-low populations of the donor or recipient. The cumulative frequency of alloreactive clones was calculated as a percentage of all sequences, weighted by copy number. Not all clones reach the TCRdb copy of this immuneACCESS table, which keeps in-frame sequences only. Checked studies attribute under half of the gap to unresolved V genes and leave the rest unexplained. The V and J calls and clone size come from that table; D and trimming were worked out from the DNA. The sample yields fewer than 20,000 clones; 80% were counted once. The ten largest clones add up to roughly 20% of the sample.

Intraepithelial and lamina propria lymphocytes were isolated from graft specimens using dithiothreitol, EDTA incubations and collagenase D digestion. Bulk TCR-beta sequencing was performed on serial intestinal graft biopsy specimens collected as late as 600 days after transplant. The CDR3 covers 13 residues, taking in both the cysteine and the phenylalanine. Just CDR3 DNA is preserved here, 39 bases in frame from base 1. From the germline V gene (reference sequence), CDR1 is LNHDA and CDR2 is SQIVND. This TCR was recovered from a human patient who received an intestinal transplant, so some T cells may come from the graft donor. Recombination linked TRBV19 to TRBJ2-7; the junction holds 9 bases that match TRBD1. The J call may be incorrect, as the DNA end agrees better with TRBJ2-5. Specimen: ileum tissue, collected 95 to 110 days after intestinal transplant. The DNA reads as follows: TGTGCCAGTAGTAGGGACAGGGTAAAGACCCAGTACTTC. This translates into CASSRDRVKTQYF.